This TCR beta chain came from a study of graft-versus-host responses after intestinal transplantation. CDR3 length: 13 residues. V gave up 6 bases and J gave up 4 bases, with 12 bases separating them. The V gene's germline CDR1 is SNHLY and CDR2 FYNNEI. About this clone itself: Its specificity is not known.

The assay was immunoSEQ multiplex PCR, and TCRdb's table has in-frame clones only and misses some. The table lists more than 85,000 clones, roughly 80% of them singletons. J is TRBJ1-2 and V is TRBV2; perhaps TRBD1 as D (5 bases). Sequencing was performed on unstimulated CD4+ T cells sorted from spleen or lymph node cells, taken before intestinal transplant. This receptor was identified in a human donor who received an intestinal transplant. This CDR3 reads CASRSGRAYGYTF. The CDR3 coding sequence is TGTGCCAGCAGGTCAGGGAGGGCCTATGGCTACACCTTC. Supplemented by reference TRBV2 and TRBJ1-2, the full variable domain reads EPEVTQTPSHQVTQMGQEVILRCVPISNHLYFYWYRQILGQKVEFLVSFYNNEISEKSEIFDDQFSVERPDGSNFTLKIRSTKLEDSAMYFCASRSGRAYGYTFGSGTRLTVV.